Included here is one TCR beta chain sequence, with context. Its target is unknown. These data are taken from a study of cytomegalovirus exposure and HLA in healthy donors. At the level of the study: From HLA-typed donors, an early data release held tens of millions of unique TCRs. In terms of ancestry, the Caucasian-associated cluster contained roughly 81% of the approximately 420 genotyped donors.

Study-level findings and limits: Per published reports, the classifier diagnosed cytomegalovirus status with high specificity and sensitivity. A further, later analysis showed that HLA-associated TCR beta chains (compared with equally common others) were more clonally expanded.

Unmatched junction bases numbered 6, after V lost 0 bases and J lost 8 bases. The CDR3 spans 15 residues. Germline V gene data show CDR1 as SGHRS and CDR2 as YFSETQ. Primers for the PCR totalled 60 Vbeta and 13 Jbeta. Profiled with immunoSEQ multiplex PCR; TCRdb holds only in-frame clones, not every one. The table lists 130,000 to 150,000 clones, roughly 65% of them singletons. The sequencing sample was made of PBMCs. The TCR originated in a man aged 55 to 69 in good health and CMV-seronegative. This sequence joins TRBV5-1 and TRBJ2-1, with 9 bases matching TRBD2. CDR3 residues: CASSLVISGSYEQFF. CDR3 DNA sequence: TGCGCCAGCAGCTTGGTTATTAGCGGGAGCTATGAGCAGTTCTTC.